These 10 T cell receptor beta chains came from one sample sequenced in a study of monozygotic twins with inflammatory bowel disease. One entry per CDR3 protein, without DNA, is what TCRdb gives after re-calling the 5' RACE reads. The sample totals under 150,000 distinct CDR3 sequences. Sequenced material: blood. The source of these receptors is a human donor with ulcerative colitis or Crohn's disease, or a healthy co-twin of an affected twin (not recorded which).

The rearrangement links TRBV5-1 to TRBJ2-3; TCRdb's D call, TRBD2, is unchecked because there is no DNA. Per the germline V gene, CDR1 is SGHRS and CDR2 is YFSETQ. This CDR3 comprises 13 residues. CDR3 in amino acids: CASSGGRTDTQYF.

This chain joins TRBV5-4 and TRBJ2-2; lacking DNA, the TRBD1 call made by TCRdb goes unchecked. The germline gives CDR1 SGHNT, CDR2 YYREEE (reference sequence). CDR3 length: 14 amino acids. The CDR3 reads CASSFRRGAGELFF.

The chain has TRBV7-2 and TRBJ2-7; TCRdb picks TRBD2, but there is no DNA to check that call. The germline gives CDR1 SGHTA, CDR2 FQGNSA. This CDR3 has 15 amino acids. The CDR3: CASSVDSGAVYEQYF. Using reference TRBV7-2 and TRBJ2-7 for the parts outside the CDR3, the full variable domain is GAGVSQSPSNKVTEKGKDVELRCDPISGHTALYWYRQSLGQGLEFLIYFQGNSAPDKSGLPSDRFSAERTGGSVSTLTIQRTQQEDSAVYLCASSVDSGAVYEQYFGPGTRLTVT.

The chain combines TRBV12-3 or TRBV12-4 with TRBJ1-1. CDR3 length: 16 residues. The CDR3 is CASSPWGRGTNTEAFF.

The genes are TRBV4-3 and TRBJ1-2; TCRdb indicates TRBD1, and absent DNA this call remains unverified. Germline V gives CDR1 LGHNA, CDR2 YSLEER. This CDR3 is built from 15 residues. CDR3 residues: CASSHQLQGIYGYTF.

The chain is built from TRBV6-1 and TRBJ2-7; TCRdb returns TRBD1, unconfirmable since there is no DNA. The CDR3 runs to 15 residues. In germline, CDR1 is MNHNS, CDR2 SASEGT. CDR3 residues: CASLRGRGQNDEQYF.

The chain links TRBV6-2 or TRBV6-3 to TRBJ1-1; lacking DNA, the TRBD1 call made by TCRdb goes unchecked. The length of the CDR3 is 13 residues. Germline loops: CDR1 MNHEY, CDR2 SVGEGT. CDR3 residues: CASSFRGSTEAFF.

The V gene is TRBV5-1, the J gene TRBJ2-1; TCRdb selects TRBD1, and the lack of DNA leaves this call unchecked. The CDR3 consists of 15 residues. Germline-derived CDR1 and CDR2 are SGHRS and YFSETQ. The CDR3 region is CASSLWQVAGNEQFF. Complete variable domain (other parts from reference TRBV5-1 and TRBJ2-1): KAGVTQTPRYLIKTRGQQVTLSCSPISGHRSVSWYQQTPGQGLQFLFEYFSETQRNKGNFPGRFSGRQFSNSRSEMNVSTLELGDSALYLCASSLWQVAGNEQFFGPGTRLTVL.

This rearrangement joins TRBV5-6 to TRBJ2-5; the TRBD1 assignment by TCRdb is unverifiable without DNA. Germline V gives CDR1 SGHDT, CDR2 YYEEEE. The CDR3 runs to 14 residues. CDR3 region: CASSLAGQQGTQYF.

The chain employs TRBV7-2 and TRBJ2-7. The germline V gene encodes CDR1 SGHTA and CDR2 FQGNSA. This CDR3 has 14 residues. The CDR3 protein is CASSEETSSYEQYF.